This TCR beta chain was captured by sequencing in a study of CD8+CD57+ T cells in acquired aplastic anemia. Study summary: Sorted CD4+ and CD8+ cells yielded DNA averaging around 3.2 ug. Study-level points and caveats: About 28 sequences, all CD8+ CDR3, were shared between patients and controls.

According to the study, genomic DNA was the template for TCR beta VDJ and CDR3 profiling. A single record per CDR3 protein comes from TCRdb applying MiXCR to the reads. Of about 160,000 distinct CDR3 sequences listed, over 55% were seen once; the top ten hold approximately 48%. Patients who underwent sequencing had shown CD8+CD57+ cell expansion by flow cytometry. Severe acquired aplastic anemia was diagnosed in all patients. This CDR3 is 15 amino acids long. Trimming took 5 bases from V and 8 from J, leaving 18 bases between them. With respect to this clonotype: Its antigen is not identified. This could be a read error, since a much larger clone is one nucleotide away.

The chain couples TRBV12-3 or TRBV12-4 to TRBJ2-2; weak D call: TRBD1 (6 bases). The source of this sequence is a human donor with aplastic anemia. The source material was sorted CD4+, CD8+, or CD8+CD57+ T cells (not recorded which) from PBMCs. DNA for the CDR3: TGTGCCAGCAGTGACTCGGCAGGGACAAGTGGGGAGCTGTTTTTT. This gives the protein CASSDSAGTSGELFF.